The clone carrying this T cell receptor beta chain was seen only once. Its target is not known. Mismatch with germline at one junction end may stem from a read error. Vbeta (60) and Jbeta (13) primers were used in the PCR. The assay was immunoSEQ multiplex PCR, and TCRdb's table has in-frame clones only and misses some. Of approximately 140,000 clones listed, roughly 80% were seen once; the top ten hold 3.5%. CDR1 is SGHTS and CDR2 is YDEGEE in the germline V gene. There are 15 residues in the CDR3. This record belongs to a study of cytomegalovirus exposure and HLA in healthy donors. Overall study findings and caveats: In a later analysis, TCR beta V- and J-gene trimming showed a link to a missense DCLRE1C variant.

Whereas donors were nominally healthy upon sampling, unrecorded immune exposures were probable. This clonotype originated in a human donor in good health. The gene calls are TRBV5-8 and TRBJ2-4; possibly TRBD1 for D (6 bases). Sequenced sample: PBMCs. CDR3 sequence: CASTLTGIAKNIQYF. The CDR3 DNA follows: TGTGCCAGCACCTTGACAGGCATAGCCAAAAACATTCAGTACTTC. Combining the CDR3 with reference TRBV5-8 and TRBJ2-4 gives the whole variable domain EAGVTQSPTHLIKTRGQQATLRCSPISGHTSVYWYQQALGLGLQFLLWYDEGEERNRGNFPPRFSGRQFPNYSSELNVNALELEDSALYLCASTLTGIAKNIQYFGAGTRLSVL.